This T cell receptor beta chain was obtained from a study of T-cell reconstitution after alpha-beta-depleted transplantation in children. This CDR3 is 13 amino acids long. The V end was cut by 7 bases, the J end by 9 bases, with 16 bases between. CDR1 MNHEY and CDR2 SVGEGT come from the germline V gene. Unique molecular identifiers were incorporated when the TCRbeta library was constructed. TCRdb itself ran the PCR reads through MiXCR, one entry per CDR3 protein. This sample yields 450,000 to 600,000 distinct CDR3 sequences, of which over 25% are seen a single time; more than 2% belongs to the top ten.

The sequence was obtained from a human donor who donated a stem cell graft to a child with aplastic anemia. The sample here was PBMCs from the stem cell graft donor, taken from the stem cell graft. The chain carries TRBV6-2 or TRBV6-3 and TRBJ2-1, with D unresolved. CDR3: CASIKAQKGEQFF. The CDR3 nucleotides are TGTGCCAGCATCAAGGCCCAGAAAGGTGAGCAGTTCTTC.